A selection of T cell receptor beta chains follows, all from one sample in a study of T cell changes during pregnancy in multiple sclerosis. Here immunoSEQ multiplex PCR was the method, and the copy in TCRdb shows in-frame clones only, minus some. The repertoire holds about 64,000 clones, around 96% seen once, with approximately 2.3% in the top ten. The sequencing used CD8+ T cells from peripheral blood mononuclear cells, collected after pregnancy. The receptors derive from a female donor with multiple sclerosis, enrolled in a pregnancy study. The CDR3 runs from the conserved cysteine through the conserved F or W. The order of the fields is V gene, J gene, clone size, D gene, CDR3 protein, CDR3 DNA. The D gene is left open where the match is weak. Clone sizes are given selectively: once, few, many, or a class where the clone is expanded.

TRBV7-8	TRBJ1-1	.	TRBD1	CASSLAGQGLKNTEAFF	TGTGCCAGCAGCTTAGCGGGACAGGGTTTAAAGAACACTGAAGCTTTCTTT
TRBV9	TRBJ2-3	.	TRBD2	CASSALPKAGSTDTQYF	TGTGCCAGCAGCGCCCTCCCTAAAGCGGGGAGCACAGATACGCAGTATTTT
TRBV27	TRBJ2-3	.	TRBD2	CASSLFLAGALDTQYF	TGTGCCAGCAGTTTATTTTTAGCGGGGGCCTTAGATACGCAGTATTTT
TRBV9	TRBJ2-3	.	TRBD1	CASSEQGANTDTQYF	TGTGCCAGCAGCGAACAGGGGGCGAACACAGATACGCAGTATTTT
TRBV28	TRBJ1-2	.	.	CASTLWGVTANYGYTF	TGTGCCAGCACCTTGTGGGGGGTCACAGCTAACTATGGCTACACCTTC
TRBV29-1	TRBJ2-1	.	.	CSVVGGSYNEQFF	TGCAGCGTTGTCGGGGGATCCTACAATGAGCAGTTCTTC
TRBV27	TRBJ1-5	.	TRBD1	CASSHRDRGQPQHF	TGTGCCAGCAGCCACCGGGACAGGGGTCAGCCCCAGCATTTT
TRBV5-4	TRBJ2-7	.	TRBD1	CASSLEGQGANRAYEQYF	TGTGCCAGCAGCTTGGAAGGACAGGGGGCCAATCGAGCGTACGAGCAGTACTTC
TRBV29-1	TRBJ1-1	.	.	CSVTGLVEIEAFF	TGCAGCGTGACAGGTTTGGTTGAGATTGAAGCTTTCTTT
TRBV6-1	TRBJ2-2	once	.	CASILGTINTGELFF	TGTGCCAGCATCCTTGGGACAATCAACACCGGGGAGCTGTTTTTT
TRBV6-1	TRBJ2-7	.	.	CASSEAQVYEQYF	TGTGCCAGCAGTGAGGCCCAGGTCTACGAGCAGTACTTC
TRBV21-1	TRBJ1-1	.	.	CASSLKPRQGANTEAFF	TGTGCCAGCAGCCTCAAGCCCCGACAGGGGGCGAACACTGAAGCTTTCTTT
TRBV21-1	TRBJ2-3	.	.	CASSKAGTSRDSTDTQYF	TGTGCCAGCAGCAAAGCCGGGACTAGCAGAGATAGCACAGATACGCAGTATTTT
TRBV5-6	TRBJ1-1	.	.	CASSLVRGEAFF	TGTGCCAGCAGCTTGGTAAGGGGTGAAGCTTTCTTT
TRBV27	TRBJ1-4	.	.	CASSVQQGVNEKLFF	TGTGCCAGCAGTGTCCAACAGGGAGTGAATGAAAAACTGTTTTTT
TRBV19	TRBJ2-1	.	.	CASTQSHDEQFF	TGTGCCAGTACGCAGTCTCACGATGAGCAGTTCTTC
TRBV27	TRBJ2-3	.	TRBD1	CASSPSTGQGLTDTQYF	TGTGCCAGCAGTCCCTCTACCGGACAGGGCCTCACAGATACGCAGTATTTT
TRBV27	TRBJ2-1	.	.	CASSFTGTDEQFF	TGTGCCAGCAGTTTTACAGGGACGGATGAGCAGTTCTTC
TRBV19	TRBJ2-1	.	TRBD1	CASSHAGQGFYEQFF	TGTGCCAGTTCCCACGCGGGACAGGGATTCTATGAGCAGTTCTTC
TRBV15	TRBJ2-7	.	TRBD2	CATSRPGLVPYEQYF	TGTGCCACCAGCAGACCGGGACTAGTTCCCTACGAGCAGTACTTC
TRBV27	TRBJ2-7	.	TRBD2	CASSMTSGIYEQYF	TGTGCCAGCAGTATGACTAGCGGGATCTACGAGCAGTACTTC
TRBV19	TRBJ2-3	.	TRBD1	CASTDRDDTQYF	TGTGCCAGTACCGACAGGGATGATACGCAGTATTTT
TRBV5-6	TRBJ2-1	.	.	CASSFPGWYNEQFF	TGTGCCAGCAGCTTTCCGGGTTGGTACAATGAGCAGTTCTTC
TRBV5-4	TRBJ2-7	.	.	CASSLGGAEQYF	TGTGCCAGCAGCTTGGGGGGCGCCGAGCAGTACTTC
TRBV14	TRBJ2-6	.	.	CASSRGRLNSGVNVLTF	TGTGCCAGCAGCCGGGGAAGGCTTAACTCCGGGGTCAACGTCCTGACTTTC
TRBV13	TRBJ2-7	.	TRBD1	CASSRGTGSLVEQYF	TGTGCCAGCAGCCGCGGGACAGGCTCTCTCGTCGAGCAGTACTTC
TRBV27	TRBJ2-5	.	TRBD2	CASSPRLAGGGTQYF	TGTGCCAGCAGTCCCCGACTAGCGGGAGGGGGGACCCAGTACTTC
TRBV4-2	TRBJ2-3	.	.	CASSQRTESSTDTQYF	TGTGCCAGCAGCCAAAGAACAGAATCTAGCACAGATACGCAGTATTTT
TRBV7-9	TRBJ2-1	.	TRBD2	CAGGWSGSLYNEQFF	TGTGCCGGGGGCTGGAGCGGGAGTCTCTACAATGAGCAGTTCTTC
TRBV13	TRBJ2-7	.	.	CASSLGQSAYEQYF	TGTGCCAGCAGCTTAGGGCAGTCAGCCTACGAGCAGTACTTC
TRBV7-9	TRBJ2-3	.	TRBD1	CATERGRDTQYF	TGTGCCACCGAAAGGGGGCGCGATACGCAGTATTTT
TRBV5-4	TRBJ2-7	.	.	CASSLGASTYEQYF	TGTGCCAGCAGCCTGGGAGCGTCGACCTACGAGCAGTACTTC
TRBV7-9	TRBJ2-7	.	.	CASSPQGLLYEQYF	TGTGCCAGCAGCCCACAGGGTCTCCTCTACGAGCAGTACTTC
TRBV7-9	TRBJ2-5	.	TRBD1	CASSLPETGGMETQYF	TGTGCCAGCAGCTTACCGGAGACAGGGGGTATGGAGACCCAGTACTTC
TRBV19	TRBJ2-1	once	TRBD1	CASSIKGANEQFF	TGTGCCAGTAGTATTAAGGGGGCGAATGAGCAGTTCTTC
TRBV18	TRBJ2-1	.	TRBD2	CASSQYTSGPYNEQFF	TGTGCCAGCTCACAGTATACTAGCGGTCCCTACAATGAGCAGTTCTTC
TRBV4-3	TRBJ2-1	.	.	CASSQELAPNNEQFF	TGCGCCAGCAGCCAAGAGCTAGCGCCAAACAATGAGCAGTTCTTC
TRBV5-6	TRBJ2-5	.	TRBD1	CASSSGQGYQETQYF	TGTGCCAGCAGCTCGGGACAGGGGTACCAAGAGACCCAGTACTTC
TRBV7-8	TRBJ2-1	.	.	CASSFRGNYNEQFF	TGTGCCAGCAGCTTTAGGGGAAATTACAATGAGCAGTTCTTC
TRBV7-9	TRBJ2-7	.	TRBD2	CASSTGGVASYEQYF	TGTGCCAGCAGCACGGGGGGGGTGGCCTCCTACGAGCAGTACTTC
TRBV14	TRBJ1-2	.	.	CASSWQNNYGYTF	TGTGCCAGCAGCTGGCAGAACAACTATGGCTACACCTTC
TRBV4-1	TRBJ2-1	.	.	CASSQEARDYNEQFF	TGCGCCAGCAGCCAAGAGGCCAGGGACTACAATGAGCAGTTCTTC
TRBV7-9	TRBJ2-1	.	TRBD1	CASSLAQGARDEQFF	TGTGCCAGCAGCTTAGCACAGGGGGCGCGGGATGAGCAGTTCTTC
TRBV6-6	TRBJ2-1	.	TRBD2	CASSRTSFRSYNEQFF	TGTGCCAGCAGCAGGACTAGTTTTAGGTCCTACAATGAGCAGTTCTTC